These T cell receptor beta chains were read from a single sample in a study of control samples from healthy donors and cancer patients. Measured with immunoSEQ multiplex PCR; TCRdb has only the in-frame clones, and not every one. The sample holds around 120,000 clones; more than 70% are singletons and the top ten take approximately 2.3%. The sample consisted of blood. These TCRs come from a woman aged 65 to 85 in good health. The CDR3 runs from the conserved cysteine through the conserved F or W. Each record gives: CDR3 length, V gene, CDR3 protein.

CDR3 length: 19
V gene: TRBV14
CDR3 protein: CASSPRWGGTYSTNYGYTF

CDR3 length: 13
V gene: TRBV9
CDR3 protein: CASSGQPQETQYF

CDR3 length: 14
V gene: TRBV11-2
CDR3 protein: CASSPRRINTEAFF

CDR3 length: 16
V gene: TRBV7-9
CDR3 protein: CASSVWTGSTYNEQFF

CDR3 length: 14
V gene: TRBV7-9
CDR3 protein: CASTGRTMNTEAFF

CDR3 length: 14
V gene: TRBV5-4
CDR3 protein: CASSLRQGDSPLHF

CDR3 length: 15
V gene: TRBV27
CDR3 protein: CANRQGARNNSPLHF

CDR3 length: 15
V gene: TRBV10-3
CDR3 protein: CAISGGGRGNQPQHF

CDR3 length: 15
V gene: TRBV2
CDR3 protein: CATSGQGAGSQPQHF

CDR3 length: 15
V gene: TRBV7-2
CDR3 protein: CASSSMPGGQTEAFF

CDR3 length: 12
V gene: TRBV7-2
CDR3 protein: CASTQGGETQYF

CDR3 length: 15
V gene: TRBV3-1/TRBV3-2
CDR3 protein: CASRERGQYNSPLHF

CDR3 length: 13
V gene: TRBV7-2
CDR3 protein: CASSFDINTEAFF

CDR3 length: 14
V gene: TRBV5-1
CDR3 protein: CASSLQQGNTEAFF

CDR3 length: 18
V gene: TRBV4-1
CDR3 protein: CASSQDQGLAGRTDTQYF

CDR3 length: 15
V gene: TRBV18
CDR3 protein: CASSPPTGAGSEQYF

CDR3 length: 17
V gene: TRBV19
CDR3 protein: CASSIDGGGRTNEKLFF

CDR3 length: 14
V gene: TRBV19
CDR3 protein: CASSITGRSGEQYF

CDR3 length: 13
V gene: TRBV5-4
CDR3 protein: CASSPDASYGYTF

CDR3 length: 15
V gene: TRBV5-8
CDR3 protein: CASSFQGRERTEAFF

CDR3 length: 16
V gene: TRBV4-2
CDR3 protein: CASSATPLKTNYGYTF

CDR3 length: 13
V gene: TRBV19
CDR3 protein: CASTLGPTREAFF

CDR3 length: 14
V gene: TRBV27
CDR3 protein: CASSDWQGGYEQYF

CDR3 length: 12
V gene: TRBV12-3/TRBV12-4
CDR3 protein: CASSGSRAKSYF

CDR3 length: 16
V gene: TRBV19
CDR3 protein: CASSIVAGFAYNEQFF

CDR3 length: 18
V gene: TRBV7-9
CDR3 protein: CASSFRGQKRGGRETQYF

CDR3 length: 16
V gene: TRBV4-1
CDR3 protein: CASSQLKGASGNTIYF

CDR3 length: 13
V gene: TRBV15
CDR3 protein: CATSSAGGTEAFF

CDR3 length: 14
V gene: TRBV10-3
CDR3 protein: CAISESGDSYGYTF

CDR3 length: 14
V gene: TRBV2
CDR3 protein: CASSPGRNNSPLHF

CDR3 length: 15
V gene: TRBV4-2
CDR3 protein: CASSHLLRQRYEQYF

CDR3 length: 15
V gene: TRBV28
CDR3 protein: CASSLSGQGSQTQYF

CDR3 length: 13
V gene: TRBV29-1
CDR3 protein: CSVGWGPGETQYF

CDR3 length: 15
V gene: TRBV10-1
CDR3 protein: CASSESGVSEEKLFF

CDR3 length: 15
V gene: TRBV9
CDR3 protein: CAGSVDIGQNTEAFF

CDR3 length: 14
V gene: TRBV7-8
CDR3 protein: CASSPRTGWNGYTF

CDR3 length: 15
V gene: TRBV5-6
CDR3 protein: CASSTAVGTGDTQYF

CDR3 length: 12
V gene: TRBV19
CDR3 protein: CASSPRGGEQFF

CDR3 length: 11
V gene: TRBV20-1
CDR3 protein: CSARPTDTQYF

CDR3 length: 14
V gene: TRBV18
CDR3 protein: CASSNMGGRETQYF

CDR3 length: 12
V gene: TRBV29-1
CDR3 protein: CSVDTPSDTQYF

CDR3 length: 15
V gene: TRBV3-1/TRBV3-2
CDR3 protein: CASSQDRGGSTEAFF

CDR3 length: 14
V gene: TRBV2
CDR3 protein: CASRTDRGLTEAFF

CDR3 length: 15
V gene: TRBV10-3
CDR3 protein: CAISGKGGHPYEQYF

CDR3 length: 15
V gene: TRBV2
CDR3 protein: CASNPQGVANEKLFF

CDR3 length: 16
V gene: TRBV7-6
CDR3 protein: CASSPHEGRAGNTIYF

CDR3 length: 12
V gene: TRBV10-2
CDR3 protein: CASREPTYEQYF

CDR3 length: 15
V gene: TRBV10-2
CDR3 protein: CAIPPSGSPSYGYTF

CDR3 length: 16
V gene: TRBV14
CDR3 protein: CASSQTGGPYNSPLHF

CDR3 length: 17
V gene: TRBV5-1
CDR3 protein: CASSRPRDRSDTGELFF

CDR3 length: 16
V gene: TRBV19
CDR3 protein: CASIPREPVSNQPQHF

CDR3 length: 15
V gene: TRBV2
CDR3 protein: CASDSGGAGKETQYF

CDR3 length: 13
V gene: TRBV27
CDR3 protein: CASSLSGGNEQFF

CDR3 length: 20
V gene: TRBV4-2
CDR3 protein: CASSQDPGQRINNMNTEAFF

CDR3 length: 14
V gene: TRBV5-1
CDR3 protein: CASRRDGHQETQYF

CDR3 length: 17
V gene: TRBV4-3
CDR3 protein: CASSQDTPGGSGNTIYF